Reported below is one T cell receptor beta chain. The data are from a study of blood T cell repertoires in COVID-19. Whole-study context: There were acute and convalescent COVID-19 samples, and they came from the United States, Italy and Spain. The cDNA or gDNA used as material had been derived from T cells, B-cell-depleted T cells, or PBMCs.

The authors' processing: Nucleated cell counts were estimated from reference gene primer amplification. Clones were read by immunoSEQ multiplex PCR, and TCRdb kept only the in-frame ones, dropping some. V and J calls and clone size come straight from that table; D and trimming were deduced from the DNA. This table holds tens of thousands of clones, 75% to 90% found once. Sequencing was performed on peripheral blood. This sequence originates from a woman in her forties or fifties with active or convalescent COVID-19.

Written as DNA, the CDR3 is TGTGCCAGTAGTATAGGCCAGGGCAACGTCTATGGCTACACCTTC. Its protein is CASSIGQGNVYGYTF. The chain couples TRBV19 to TRBJ1-2; a weak D match, TRBD1 (5 bases). V shed 1 base and J shed 4 bases, with 13 bases lying between them. CDR1 LNHDA and CDR2 SQIVND come from the germline V gene (reference sequence). This CDR3 is built from 15 residues. Based on the CDR3 plus reference TRBV19 and TRBJ1-2, the full variable domain is DGGITQSPKYLFRKEGQNVTLSCEQNLNHDAMYWYRQDPGQGLRLIYYSQIVNDFQKGDIAEGYSVSREKKESFPLTVTSAQKNPTAFYLCASSIGQGNVYGYTFGSGTRLTVV.